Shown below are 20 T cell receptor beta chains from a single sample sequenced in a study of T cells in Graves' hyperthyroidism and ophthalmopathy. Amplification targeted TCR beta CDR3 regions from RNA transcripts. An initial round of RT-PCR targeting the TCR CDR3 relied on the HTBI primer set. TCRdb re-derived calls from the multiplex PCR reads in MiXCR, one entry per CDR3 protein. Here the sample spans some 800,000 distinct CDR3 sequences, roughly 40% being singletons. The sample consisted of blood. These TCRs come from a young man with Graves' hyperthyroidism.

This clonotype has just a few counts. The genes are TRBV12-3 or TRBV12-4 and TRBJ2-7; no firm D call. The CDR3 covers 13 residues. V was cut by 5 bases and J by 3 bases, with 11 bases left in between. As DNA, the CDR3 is TGTGCCAGCAGTACAGCGAACTACTACGAGCAGTACTTC. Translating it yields CASSTANYYEQYF.

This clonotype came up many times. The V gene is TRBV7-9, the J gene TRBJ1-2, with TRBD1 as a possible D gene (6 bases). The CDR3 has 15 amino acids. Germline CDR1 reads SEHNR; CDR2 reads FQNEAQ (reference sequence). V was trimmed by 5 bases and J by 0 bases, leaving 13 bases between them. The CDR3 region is CASSPRTVANYGYTF. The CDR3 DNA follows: TGTGCCAGCAGCCCTCGGACAGTAGCTAACTATGGCTACACCTTC.

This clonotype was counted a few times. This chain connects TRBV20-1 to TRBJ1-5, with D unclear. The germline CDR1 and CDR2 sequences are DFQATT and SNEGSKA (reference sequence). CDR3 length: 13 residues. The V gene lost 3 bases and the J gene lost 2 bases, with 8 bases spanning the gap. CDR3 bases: TGCAGTGCTAGGTCGGACGGCAATCAGCCCCAGCATTTT. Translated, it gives CSARSDGNQPQHF.

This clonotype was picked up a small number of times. Written as DNA, the CDR3 is TGTGCCAGCAGCCAGTCCGGTTCTGGAAACACCATATATTTT. Translated, it gives CASSQSGSGNTIYF. J is TRBJ1-3 and V is TRBV7-9; no clear D gene. The CDR3 is made up of 14 amino acids. V lost 5 bases and J 1 base, leaving 9 bases between the germline ends. Germline V lookup: CDR1 SEHNR, CDR2 FQNEAQ (reference sequence).

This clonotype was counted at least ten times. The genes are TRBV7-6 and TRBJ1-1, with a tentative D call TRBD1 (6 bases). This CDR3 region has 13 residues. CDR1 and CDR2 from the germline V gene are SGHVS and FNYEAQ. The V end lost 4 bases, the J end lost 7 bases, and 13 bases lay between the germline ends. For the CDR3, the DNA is TGTGCCAGCAGCTGGGGGGCGGCTAGTGAAGCTTTCTTT. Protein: CASSWGAASEAFF.

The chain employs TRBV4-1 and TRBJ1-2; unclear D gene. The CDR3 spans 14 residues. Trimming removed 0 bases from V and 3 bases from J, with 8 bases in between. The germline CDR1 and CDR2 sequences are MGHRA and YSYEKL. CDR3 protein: CASSQDHNHYGYTF. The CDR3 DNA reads TGCGCCAGCAGCCAAGATCATAATCACTATGGCTACACCTTC.

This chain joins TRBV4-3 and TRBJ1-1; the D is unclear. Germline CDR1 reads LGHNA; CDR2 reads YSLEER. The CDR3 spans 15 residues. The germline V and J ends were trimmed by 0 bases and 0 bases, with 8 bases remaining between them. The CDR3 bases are TGCGCCAGCAGCCAAGAAAGTAAGATGAACACTGAAGCTTTCTTT. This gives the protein CASSQESKMNTEAFF.

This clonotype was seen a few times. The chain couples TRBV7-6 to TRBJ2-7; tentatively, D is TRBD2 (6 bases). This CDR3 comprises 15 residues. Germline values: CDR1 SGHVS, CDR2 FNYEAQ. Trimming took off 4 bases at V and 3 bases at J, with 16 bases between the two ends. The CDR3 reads CASSSALRRGYEQYF. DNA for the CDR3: TGTGCCAGCAGCTCAGCCCTGAGGCGGGGCTACGAGCAGTACTTC.

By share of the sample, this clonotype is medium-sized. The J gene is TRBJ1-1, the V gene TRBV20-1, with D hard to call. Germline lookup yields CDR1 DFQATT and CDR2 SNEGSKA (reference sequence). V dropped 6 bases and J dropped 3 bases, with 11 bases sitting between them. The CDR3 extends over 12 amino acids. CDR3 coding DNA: TGCAGTGCCCCCTCCGGGCACACTGAAGCTTTCTTT. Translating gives CSAPSGHTEAFF.

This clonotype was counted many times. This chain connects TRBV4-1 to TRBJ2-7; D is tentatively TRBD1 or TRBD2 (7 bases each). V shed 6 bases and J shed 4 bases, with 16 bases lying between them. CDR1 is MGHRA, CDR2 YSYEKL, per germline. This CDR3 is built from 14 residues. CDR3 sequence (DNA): TGCGCCAGCAGTCAGGGAGGGGGCGCATACGAGCAGTACTTC. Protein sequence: CASSQGGGAYEQYF.

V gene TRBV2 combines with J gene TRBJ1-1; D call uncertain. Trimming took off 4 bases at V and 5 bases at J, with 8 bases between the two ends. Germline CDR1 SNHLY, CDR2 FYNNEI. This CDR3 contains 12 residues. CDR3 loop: CASSAGMTEAFF. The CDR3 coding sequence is TGTGCCAGCAGTGCGGGGATGACTGAAGCTTTCTTT.

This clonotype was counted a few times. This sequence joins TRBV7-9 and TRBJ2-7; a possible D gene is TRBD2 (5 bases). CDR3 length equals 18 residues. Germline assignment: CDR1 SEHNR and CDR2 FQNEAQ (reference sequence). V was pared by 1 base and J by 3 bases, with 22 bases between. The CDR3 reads CASSLVGPGLTTVYEQYF. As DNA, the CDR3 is TGTGCCAGCAGCTTAGTAGGGCCTGGACTCACCACCGTCTACGAGCAGTACTTC.

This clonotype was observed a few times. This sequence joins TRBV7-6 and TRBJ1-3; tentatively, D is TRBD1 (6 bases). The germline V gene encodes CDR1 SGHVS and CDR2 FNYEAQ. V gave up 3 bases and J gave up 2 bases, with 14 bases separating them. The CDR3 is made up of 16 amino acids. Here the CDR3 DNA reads TGTGCCAGCAGCTTTGGGGACACGACGCCTGGAAACACCATATATTTT. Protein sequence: CASSFGDTTPGNTIYF.

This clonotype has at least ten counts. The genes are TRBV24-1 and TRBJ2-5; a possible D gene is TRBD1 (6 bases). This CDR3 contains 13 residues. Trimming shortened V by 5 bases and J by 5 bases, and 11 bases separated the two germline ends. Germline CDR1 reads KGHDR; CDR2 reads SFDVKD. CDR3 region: CATSVRGYETQYF. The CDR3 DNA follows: TGTGCCACCAGTGTCAGGGGTTACGAGACCCAGTACTTC.

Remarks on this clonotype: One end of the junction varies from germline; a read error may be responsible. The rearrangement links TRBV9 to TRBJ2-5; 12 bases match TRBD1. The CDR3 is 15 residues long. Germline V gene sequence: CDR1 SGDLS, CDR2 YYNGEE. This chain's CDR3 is CASSTGQGAGEAQYF. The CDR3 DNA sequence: TGTGCCAGCAGCACGGGACAGGGGGCGGGAGAGGCCCAGTACTTC.

In DNA, the CDR3 is TGTGCCATCACGAGCGGGAGGCCTCTGGACGGCCAGTACTTC. Amino acid sequence: CAITSGRPLDGQYF. The V gene is TRBV10-3, the J gene TRBJ2-5; 9 bases line up with TRBD2. This CDR3 has 14 amino acids. The V and J ends lost 7 bases and 10 bases, in that order; junction bases with no gene match: 13. Germline-derived CDR1 and CDR2 are ENHRY and SYGVKD.

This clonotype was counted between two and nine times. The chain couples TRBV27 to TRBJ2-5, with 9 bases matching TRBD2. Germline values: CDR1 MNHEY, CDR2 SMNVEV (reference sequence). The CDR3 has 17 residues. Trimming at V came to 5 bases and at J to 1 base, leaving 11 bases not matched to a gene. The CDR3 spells CASSPQFSGRGQETQYF. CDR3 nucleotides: TGTGCCAGCAGTCCCCAGTTTAGCGGGAGAGGCCAAGAGACCCAGTACTTC.

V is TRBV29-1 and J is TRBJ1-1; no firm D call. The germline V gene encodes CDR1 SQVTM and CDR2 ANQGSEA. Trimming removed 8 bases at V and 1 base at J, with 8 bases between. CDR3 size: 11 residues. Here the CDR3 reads CSLRANTEAFF. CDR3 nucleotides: TGCAGCTTACGGGCGAACACTGAAGCTTTCTTT.

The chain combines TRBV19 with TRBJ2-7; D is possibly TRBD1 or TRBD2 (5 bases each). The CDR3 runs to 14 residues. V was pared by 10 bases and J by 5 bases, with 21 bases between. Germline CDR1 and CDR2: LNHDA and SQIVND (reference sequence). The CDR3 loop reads CATGDRQLSDEQYF. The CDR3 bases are TGTGCCACCGGGGACCGTCAGCTATCGGACGAGCAGTACTTC.

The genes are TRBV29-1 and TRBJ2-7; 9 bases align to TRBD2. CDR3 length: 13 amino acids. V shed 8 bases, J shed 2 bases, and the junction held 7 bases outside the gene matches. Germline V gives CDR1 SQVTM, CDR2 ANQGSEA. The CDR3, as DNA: TGCAGCTTACTTTCTAGCGGGACCTACGAGCAGTACTTC. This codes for CSLLSSGTYEQYF.